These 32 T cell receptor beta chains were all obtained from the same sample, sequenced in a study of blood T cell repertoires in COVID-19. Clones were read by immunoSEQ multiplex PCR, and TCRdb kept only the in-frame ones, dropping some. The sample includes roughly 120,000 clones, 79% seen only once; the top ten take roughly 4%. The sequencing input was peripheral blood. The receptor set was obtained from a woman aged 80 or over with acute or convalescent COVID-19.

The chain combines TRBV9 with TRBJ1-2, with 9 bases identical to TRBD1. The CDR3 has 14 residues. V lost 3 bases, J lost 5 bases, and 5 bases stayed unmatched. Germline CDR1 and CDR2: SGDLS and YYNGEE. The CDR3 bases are TGTGCCAGCAGCGAGGGACAGGGATTTTATGGCTACACCTTC. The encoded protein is CASSEGQGFYGYTF.

The CDR3 sequence is CAWGTGNQPQHF. In DNA, the CDR3 is TGTGCCTGGGGGACAGGCAATCAGCCCCAGCATTTT. The V and J genes are TRBV30 and TRBJ1-5; 7 nucleotides align to TRBD1. V lost 5 bases and J lost 2; bases outside the gene matches: 0. There are 12 residues in the CDR3. The germline V gene has CDR1 GTSNPN and CDR2 SVGIG (reference sequence).

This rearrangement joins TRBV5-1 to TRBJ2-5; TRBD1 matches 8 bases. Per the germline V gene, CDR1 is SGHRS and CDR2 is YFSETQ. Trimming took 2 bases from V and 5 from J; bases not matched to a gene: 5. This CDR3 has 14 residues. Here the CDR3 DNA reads TGCGCCAGCAGCTTTCAGGGGGCCGGGGAGACCCAGTACTTC. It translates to CASSFQGAGETQYF.

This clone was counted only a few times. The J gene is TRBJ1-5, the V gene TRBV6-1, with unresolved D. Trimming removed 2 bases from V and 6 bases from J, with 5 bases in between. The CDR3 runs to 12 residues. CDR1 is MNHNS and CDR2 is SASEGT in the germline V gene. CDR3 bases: TGTGCCAGCAGTGAACTGGCTCAGCCCCAGCATTTT. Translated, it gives CASSELAQPQHF.

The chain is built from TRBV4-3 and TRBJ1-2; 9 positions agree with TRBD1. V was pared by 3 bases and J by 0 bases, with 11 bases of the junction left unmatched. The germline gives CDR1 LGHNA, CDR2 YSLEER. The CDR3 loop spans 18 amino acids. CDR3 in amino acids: CASSHVLGQGTANYGYTF. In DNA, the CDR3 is TGCGCCAGCAGCCATGTTCTGGGACAGGGAACTGCTAACTATGGCTACACCTTC.

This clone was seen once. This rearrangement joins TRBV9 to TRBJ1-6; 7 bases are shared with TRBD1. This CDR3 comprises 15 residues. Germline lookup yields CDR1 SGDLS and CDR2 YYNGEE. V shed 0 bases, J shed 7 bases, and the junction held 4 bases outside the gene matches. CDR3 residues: CASSVDGTVNSPLHF. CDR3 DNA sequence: TGTGCCAGCAGCGTAGATGGGACAGTCAATTCACCCCTCCACTTT.

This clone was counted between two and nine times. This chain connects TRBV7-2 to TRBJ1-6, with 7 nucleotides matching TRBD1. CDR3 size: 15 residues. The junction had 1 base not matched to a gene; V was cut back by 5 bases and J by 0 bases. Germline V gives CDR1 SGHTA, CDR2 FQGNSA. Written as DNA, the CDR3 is TGTGCCAGCAGCCCAGGGGGCTCCTATAATTCACCCCTCCACTTT. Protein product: CASSPGGSYNSPLHF.

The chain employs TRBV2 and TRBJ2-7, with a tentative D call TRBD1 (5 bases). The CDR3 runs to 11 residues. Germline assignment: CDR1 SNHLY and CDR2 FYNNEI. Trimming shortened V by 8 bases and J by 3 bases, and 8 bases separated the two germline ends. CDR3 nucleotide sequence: TGTGCCAGCGGGGCTTACTACGAGCAGTACTTC. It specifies CASGAYYEQYF.

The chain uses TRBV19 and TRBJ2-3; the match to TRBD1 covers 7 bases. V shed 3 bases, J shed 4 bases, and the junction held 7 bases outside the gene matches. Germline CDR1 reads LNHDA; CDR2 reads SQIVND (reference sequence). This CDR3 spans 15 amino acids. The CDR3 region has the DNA TGTGCCAGTAGTATCGTCGGCCAGGGGGCAGATACGCAGTATTTT. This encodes CASSIVGQGADTQYF.

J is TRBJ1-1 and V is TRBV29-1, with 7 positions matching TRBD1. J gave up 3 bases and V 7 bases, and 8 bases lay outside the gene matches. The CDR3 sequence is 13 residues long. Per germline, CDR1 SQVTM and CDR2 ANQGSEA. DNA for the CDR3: TGCAGCGCCCAGGGACAGACACACACTGAAGCTTTCTTT. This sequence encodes CSAQGQTHTEAFF.

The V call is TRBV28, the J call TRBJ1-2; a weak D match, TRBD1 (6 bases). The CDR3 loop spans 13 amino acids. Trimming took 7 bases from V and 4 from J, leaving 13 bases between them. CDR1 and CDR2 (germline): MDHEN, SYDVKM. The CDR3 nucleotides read TGTGCCAGCACCCCACAGGGCCTCTATGGCTACACCTTC. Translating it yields CASTPQGLYGYTF.

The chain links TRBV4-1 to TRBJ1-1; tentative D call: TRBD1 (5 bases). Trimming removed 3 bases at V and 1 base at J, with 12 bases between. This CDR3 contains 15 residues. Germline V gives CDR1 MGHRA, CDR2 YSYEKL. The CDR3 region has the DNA TGCGCCAGCAGCCAGTCAGGGTTAAGGAACACTGAAGCTTTCTTT. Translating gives CASSQSGLRNTEAFF.

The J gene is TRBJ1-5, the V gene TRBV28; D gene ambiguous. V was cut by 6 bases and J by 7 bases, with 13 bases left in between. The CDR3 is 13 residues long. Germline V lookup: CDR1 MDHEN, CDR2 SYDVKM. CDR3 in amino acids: CASSPPTGQPQHF. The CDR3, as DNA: TGTGCCAGCAGCCCCCCCACGGGACAGCCCCAGCATTTT.

The DNA for the CDR3 is TGTGCCTGGAGTATGGGGCTCCAAGAGACCCAGTACTTC. Protein: CAWSMGLQETQYF. The rearrangement links TRBV30 to TRBJ2-5, with D possibly being TRBD1 (5 bases). The germline V gene encodes CDR1 GTSNPN and CDR2 SVGIG (reference sequence). The CDR3 totals 13 residues. The V gene lost 2 bases and the J gene lost 1 base, with 8 bases spanning the gap.

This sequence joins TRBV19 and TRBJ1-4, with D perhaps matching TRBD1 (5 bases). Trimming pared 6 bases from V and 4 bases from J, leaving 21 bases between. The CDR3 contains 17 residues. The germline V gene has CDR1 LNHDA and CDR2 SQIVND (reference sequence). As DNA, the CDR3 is TGTGCCAGTAGCCGGACGGGATTCGGGGGGAATAATGAAAAACTGTTTTTT. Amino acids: CASSRTGFGGNNEKLFF.

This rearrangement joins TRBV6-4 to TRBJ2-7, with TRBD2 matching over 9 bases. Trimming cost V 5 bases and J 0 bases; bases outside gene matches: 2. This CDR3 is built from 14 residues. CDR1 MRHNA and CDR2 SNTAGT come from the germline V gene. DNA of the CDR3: TGTGCCAGCAGTTCTAGCGGGACCTCCTACGAGCAGTACTTC. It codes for CASSSSGTSYEQYF.

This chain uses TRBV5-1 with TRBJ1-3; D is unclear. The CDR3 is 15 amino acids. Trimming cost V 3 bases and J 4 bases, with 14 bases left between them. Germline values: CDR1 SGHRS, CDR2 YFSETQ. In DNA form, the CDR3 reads TGCGCCAGCAGCTCGACCGGGGTGATCGGAAACACCATATATTTT. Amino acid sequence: CASSSTGVIGNTIYF.

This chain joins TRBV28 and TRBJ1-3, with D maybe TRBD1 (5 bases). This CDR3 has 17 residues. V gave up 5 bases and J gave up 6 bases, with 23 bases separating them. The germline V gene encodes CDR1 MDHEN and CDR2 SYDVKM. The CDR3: CASSPTGGVRSANTIYF. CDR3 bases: TGTGCCAGCAGTCCGACCGGGGGGGTACGTTCGGCAAACACCATATATTTT.

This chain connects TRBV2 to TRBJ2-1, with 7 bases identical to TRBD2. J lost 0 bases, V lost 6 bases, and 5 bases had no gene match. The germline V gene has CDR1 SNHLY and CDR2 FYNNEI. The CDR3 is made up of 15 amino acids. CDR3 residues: CASSGTMSSYNEQFF. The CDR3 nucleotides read TGTGCCAGCAGCGGGACTATGAGCTCCTACAATGAGCAGTTCTTC.

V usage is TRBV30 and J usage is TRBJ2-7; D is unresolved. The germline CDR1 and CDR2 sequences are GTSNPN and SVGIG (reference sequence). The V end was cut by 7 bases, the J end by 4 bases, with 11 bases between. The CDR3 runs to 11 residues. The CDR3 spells CASSSPYEQYF. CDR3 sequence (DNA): TGTGCCTCCTCCTCTCCGTACGAGCAGTACTTC.

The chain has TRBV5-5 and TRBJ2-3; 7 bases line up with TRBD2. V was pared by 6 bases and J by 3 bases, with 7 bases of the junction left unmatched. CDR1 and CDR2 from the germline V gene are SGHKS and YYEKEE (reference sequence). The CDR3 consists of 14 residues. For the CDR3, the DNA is TGTGCCAGCAACGCACCCGGGGGGACAGATACGCAGTATTTT. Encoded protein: CASNAPGGTDTQYF. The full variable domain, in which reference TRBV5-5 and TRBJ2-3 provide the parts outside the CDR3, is DAGVTQSPTHLIKTRGQQVTLRCSPISGHKSVSWYQQVLGQGPQFIFQYYEKEERGRGNFPDRFSARQFPNYSSELNVNALLLGDSALYLCASNAPGGTDTQYFGPGTRLTVL.

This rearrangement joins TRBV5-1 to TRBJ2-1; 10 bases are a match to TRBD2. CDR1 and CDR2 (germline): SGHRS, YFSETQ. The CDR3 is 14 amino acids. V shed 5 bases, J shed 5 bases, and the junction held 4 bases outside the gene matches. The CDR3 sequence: CASRSSGGNNEQFF. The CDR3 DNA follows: TGCGCCAGCAGAAGTAGCGGGGGGAACAATGAGCAGTTCTTC.

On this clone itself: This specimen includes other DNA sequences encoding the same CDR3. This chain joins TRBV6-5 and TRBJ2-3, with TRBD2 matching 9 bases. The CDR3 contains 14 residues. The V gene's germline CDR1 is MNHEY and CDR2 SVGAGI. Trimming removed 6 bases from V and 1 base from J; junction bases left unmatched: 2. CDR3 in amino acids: CASRRLAGTDTQYF. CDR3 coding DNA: TGTGCCAGCAGGCGACTAGCGGGCACAGATACGCAGTATTTT.

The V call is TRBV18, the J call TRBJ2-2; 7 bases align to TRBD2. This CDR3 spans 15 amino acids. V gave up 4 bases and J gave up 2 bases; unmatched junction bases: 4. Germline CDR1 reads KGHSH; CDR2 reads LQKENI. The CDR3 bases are TGTGCCAGCTCACTAACTAGCGATAACACCGGGGAGCTGTTTTTT. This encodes CASSLTSDNTGELFF.

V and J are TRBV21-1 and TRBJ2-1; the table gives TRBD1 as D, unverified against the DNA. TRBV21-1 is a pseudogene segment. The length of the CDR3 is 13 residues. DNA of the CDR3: TGTGCCACCCGCTTGACAGGCTACAATGAGCAGTTCTTC. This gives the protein CATRLTGYNEQFF.

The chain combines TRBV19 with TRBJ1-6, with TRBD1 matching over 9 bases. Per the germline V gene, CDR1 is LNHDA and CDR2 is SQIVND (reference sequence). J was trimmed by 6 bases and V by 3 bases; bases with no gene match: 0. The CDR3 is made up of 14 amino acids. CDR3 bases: TGTGCCAGTAGTATGGACAGGGGTAATTCACCCCTCCACTTT. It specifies CASSMDRGNSPLHF.

The CDR3 region has the DNA TGTGCCAGCAGCCCATGGGACAGGGAAGAGGCTTTCTTT. It specifies CASSPWDREEAFF. This chain connects TRBV3-1 (or the pseudogene TRBV3-2) to TRBJ1-1, with 9 bases that match TRBD1. CDR1 and CDR2 (germline): LGHDT, YNNKEL (reference sequence). The J segment lost 11 bases and the V segment lost 4 bases, leaving 8 bases of the junction unmatched. CDR3 size: 13 residues.

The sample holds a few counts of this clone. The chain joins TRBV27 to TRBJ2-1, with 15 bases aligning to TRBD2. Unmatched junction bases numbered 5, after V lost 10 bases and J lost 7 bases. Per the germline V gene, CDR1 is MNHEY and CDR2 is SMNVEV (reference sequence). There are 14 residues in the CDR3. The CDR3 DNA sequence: TGTGCCACTAGGGGACTAGCGGGAGGTAATGAGCAGTTCTTC. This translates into CATRGLAGGNEQFF.

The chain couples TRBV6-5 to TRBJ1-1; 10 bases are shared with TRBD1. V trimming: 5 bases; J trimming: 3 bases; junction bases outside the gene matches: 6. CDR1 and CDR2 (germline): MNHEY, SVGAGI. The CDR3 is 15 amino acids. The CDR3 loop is CASSTTGQGYTEAFF. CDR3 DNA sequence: TGTGCCAGCAGTACGACGGGACAGGGGTACACTGAAGCTTTCTTT.

The CDR3 DNA reads TGTGCCAGCAGTTATACGGTTAGACAACCCCAGCATTTT. As protein: CASSYTVRQPQHF. The rearrangement links TRBV6-2 or TRBV6-3 to TRBJ1-5; D gene uncertain. V dropped 3 bases and J dropped 10 bases, with 13 bases sitting between them. The CDR3 is 13 residues long. Germline V gives CDR1 MNHEY, CDR2 SVGEGT.

CDR3 sequence (DNA): TGTGCCAGCAGTGAACTGACAGGGAGTAATGAAAAACTGTTTTTT. Translation gives CASSELTGSNEKLFF. The chain employs TRBV2 and TRBJ1-4, with 7 bases aligning to TRBD1. CDR1 is SNHLY, CDR2 FYNNEI, per germline. This CDR3 has 15 amino acids. V dropped 2 bases and J dropped 4; count of bases not matched to a gene: 4.

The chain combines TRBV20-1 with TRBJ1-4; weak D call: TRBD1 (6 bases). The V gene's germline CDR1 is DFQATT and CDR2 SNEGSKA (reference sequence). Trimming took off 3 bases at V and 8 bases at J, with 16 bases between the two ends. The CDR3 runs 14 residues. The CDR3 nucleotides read TGCAGTGCTAGTGGGGTGGGGGCTGGGGAAAAACTGTTTTTT. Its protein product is CSASGVGAGEKLFF.